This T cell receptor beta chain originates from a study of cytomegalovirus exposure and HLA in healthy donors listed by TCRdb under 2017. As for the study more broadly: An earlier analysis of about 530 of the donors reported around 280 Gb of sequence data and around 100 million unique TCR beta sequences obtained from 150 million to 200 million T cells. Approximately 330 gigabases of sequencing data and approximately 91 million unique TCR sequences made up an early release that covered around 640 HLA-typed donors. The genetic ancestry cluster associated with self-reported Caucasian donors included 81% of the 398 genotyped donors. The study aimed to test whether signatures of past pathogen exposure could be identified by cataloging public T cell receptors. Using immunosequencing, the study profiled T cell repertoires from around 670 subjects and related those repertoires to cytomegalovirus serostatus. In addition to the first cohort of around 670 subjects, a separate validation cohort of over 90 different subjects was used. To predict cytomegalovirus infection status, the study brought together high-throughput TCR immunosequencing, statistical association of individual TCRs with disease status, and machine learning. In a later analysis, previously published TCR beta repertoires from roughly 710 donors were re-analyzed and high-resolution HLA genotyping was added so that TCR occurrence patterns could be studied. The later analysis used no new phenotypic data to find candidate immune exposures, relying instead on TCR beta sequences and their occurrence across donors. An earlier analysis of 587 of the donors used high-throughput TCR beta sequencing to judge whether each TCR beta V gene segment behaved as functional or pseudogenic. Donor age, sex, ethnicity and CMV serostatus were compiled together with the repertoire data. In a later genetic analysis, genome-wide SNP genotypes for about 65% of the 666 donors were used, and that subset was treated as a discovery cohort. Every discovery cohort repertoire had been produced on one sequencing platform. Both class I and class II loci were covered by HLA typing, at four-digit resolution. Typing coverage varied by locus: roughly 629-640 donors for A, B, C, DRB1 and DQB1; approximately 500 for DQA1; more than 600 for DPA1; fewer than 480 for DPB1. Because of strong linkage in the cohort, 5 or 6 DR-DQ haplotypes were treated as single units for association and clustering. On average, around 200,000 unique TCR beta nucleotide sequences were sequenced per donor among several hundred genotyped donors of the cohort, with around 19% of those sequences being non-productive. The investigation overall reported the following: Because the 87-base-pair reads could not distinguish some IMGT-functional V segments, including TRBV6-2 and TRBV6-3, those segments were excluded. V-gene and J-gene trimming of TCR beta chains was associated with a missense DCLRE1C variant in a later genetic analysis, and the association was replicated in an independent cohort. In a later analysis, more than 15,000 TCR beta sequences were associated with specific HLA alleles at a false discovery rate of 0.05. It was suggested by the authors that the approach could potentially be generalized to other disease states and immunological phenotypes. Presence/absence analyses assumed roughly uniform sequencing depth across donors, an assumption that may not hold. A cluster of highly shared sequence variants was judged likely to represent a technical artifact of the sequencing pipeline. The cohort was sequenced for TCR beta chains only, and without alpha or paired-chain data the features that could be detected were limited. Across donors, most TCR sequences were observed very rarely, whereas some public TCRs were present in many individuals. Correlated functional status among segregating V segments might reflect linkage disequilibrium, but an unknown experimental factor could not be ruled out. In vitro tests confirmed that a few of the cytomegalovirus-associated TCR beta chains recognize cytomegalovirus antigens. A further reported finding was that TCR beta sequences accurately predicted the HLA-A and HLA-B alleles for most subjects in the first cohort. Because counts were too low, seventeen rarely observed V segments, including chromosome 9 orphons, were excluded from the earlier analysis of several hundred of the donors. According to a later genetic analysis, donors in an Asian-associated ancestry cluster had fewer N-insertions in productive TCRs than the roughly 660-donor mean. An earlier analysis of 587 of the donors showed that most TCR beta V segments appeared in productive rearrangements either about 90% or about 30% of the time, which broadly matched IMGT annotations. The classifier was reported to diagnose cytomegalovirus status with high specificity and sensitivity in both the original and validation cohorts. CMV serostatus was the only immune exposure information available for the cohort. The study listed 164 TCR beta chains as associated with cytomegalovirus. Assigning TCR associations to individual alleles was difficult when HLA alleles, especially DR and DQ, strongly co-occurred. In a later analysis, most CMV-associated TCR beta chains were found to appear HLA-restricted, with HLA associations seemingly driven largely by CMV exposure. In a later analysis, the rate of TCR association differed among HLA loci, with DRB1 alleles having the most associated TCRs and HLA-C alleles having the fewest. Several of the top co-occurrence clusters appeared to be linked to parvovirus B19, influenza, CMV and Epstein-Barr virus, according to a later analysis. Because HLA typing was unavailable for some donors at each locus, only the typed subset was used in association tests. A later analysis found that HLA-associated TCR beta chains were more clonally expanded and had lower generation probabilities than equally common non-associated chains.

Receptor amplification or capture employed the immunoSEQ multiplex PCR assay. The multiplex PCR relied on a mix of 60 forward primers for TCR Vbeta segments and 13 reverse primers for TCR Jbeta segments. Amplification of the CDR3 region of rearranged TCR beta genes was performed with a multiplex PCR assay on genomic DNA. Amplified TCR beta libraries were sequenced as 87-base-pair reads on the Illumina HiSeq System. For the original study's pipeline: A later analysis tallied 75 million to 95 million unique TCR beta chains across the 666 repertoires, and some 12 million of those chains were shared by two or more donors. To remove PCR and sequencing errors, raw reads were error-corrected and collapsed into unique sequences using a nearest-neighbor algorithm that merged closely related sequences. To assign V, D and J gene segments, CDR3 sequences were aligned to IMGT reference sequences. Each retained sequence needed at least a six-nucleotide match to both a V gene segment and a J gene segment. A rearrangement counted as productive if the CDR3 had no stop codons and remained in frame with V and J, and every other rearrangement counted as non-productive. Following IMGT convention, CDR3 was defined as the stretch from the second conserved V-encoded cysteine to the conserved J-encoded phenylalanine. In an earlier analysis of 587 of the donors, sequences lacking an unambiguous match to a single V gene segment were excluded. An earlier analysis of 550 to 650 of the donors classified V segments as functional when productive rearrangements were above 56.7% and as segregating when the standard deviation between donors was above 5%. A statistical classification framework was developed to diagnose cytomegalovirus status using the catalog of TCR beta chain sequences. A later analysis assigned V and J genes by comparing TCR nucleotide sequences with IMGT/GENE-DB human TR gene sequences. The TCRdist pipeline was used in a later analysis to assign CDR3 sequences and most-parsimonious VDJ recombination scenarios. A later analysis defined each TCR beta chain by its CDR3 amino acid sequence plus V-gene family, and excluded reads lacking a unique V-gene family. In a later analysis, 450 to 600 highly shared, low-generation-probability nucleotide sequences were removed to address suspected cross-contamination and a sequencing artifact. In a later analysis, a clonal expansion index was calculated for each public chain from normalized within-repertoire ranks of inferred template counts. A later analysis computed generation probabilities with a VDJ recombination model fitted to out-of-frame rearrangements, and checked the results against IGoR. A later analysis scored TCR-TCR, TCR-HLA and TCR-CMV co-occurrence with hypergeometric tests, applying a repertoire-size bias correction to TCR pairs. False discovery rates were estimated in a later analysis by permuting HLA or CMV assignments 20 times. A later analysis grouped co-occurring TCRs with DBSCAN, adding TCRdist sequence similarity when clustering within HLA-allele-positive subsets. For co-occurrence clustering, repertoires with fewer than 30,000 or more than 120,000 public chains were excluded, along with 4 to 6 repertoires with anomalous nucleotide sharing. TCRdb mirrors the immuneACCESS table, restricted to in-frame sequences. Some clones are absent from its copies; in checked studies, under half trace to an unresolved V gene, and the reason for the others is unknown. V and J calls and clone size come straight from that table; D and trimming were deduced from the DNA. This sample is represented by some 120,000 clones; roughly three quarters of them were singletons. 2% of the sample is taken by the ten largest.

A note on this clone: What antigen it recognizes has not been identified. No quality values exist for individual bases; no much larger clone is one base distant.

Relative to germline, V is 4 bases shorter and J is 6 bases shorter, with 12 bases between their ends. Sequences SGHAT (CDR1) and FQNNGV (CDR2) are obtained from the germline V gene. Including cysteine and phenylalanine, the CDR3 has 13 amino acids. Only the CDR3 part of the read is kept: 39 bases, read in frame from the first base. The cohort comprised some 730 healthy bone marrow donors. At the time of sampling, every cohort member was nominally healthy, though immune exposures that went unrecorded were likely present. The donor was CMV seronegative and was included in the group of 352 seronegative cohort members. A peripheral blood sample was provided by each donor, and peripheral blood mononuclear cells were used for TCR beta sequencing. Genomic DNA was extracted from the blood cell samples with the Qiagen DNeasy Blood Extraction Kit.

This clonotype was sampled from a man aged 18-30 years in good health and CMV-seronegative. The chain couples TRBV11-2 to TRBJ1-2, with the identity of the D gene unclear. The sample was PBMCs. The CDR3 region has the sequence CASSSAFTDGYTF. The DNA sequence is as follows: TGTGCCAGCAGCTCTGCCTTTACTGATGGCTACACCTTC.